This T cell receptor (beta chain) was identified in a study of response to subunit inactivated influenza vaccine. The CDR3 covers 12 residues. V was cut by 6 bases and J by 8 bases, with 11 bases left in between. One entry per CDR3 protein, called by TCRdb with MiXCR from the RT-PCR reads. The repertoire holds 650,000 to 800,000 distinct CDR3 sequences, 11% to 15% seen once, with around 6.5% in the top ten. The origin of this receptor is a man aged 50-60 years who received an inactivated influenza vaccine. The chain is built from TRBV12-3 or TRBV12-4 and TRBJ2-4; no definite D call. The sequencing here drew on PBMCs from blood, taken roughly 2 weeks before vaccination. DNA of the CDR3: TGTGCCAGCAGCCCGCCTGGGGACATTCAGTACTTC. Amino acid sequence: CASSPPGDIQYF.